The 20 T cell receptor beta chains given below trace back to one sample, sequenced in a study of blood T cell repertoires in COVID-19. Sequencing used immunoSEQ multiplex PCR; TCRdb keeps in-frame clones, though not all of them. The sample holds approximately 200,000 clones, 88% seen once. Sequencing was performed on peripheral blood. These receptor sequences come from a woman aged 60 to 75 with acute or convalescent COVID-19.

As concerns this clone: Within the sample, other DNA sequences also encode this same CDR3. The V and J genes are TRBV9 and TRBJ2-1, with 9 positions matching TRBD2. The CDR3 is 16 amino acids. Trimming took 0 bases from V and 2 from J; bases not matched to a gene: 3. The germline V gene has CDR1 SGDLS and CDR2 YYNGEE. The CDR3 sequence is CASSVVAGGPYNEQFF. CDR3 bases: TGTGCCAGCAGCGTAGTGGCGGGGGGGCCCTACAATGAGCAGTTCTTC.

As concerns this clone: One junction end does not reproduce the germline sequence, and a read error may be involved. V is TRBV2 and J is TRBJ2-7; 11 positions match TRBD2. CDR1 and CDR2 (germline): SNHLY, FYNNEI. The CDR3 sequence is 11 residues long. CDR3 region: CASSATSGRKF. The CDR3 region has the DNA TGTGCCAGCAGTGCCACTAGCGGGAGAAAGTTC.

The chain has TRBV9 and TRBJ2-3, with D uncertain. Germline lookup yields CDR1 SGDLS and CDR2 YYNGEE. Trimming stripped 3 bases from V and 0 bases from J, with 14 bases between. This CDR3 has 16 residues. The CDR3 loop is CASSALNFGSTDTQYF. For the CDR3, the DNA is TGTGCCAGCAGCGCCCTAAATTTCGGGAGCACAGATACGCAGTATTTT.

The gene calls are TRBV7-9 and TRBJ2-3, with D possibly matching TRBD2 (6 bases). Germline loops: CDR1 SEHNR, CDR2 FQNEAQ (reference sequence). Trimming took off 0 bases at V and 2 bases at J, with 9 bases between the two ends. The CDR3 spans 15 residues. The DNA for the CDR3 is TGTGCCAGCAGCTTAGCGACGGGAGTCACAGATACGCAGTATTTT. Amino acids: CASSLATGVTDTQYF.

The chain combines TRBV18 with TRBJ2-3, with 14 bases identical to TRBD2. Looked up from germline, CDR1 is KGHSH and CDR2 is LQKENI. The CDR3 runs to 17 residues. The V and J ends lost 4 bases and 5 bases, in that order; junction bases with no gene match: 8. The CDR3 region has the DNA TGTGCCAGCTCACGCGGGACTAGCGGGAGTGGGGAAGATACGCAGTATTTT. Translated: CASSRGTSGSGEDTQYF.

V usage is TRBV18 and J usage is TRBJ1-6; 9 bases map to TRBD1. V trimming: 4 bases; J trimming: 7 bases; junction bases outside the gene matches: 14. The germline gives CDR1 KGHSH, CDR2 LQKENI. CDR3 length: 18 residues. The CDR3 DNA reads TGTGCCAGCTCACTAATAACCGCCAGACAGGGGGGAAATTCACCCCTCCACTTT. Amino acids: CASSLITARQGGNSPLHF.

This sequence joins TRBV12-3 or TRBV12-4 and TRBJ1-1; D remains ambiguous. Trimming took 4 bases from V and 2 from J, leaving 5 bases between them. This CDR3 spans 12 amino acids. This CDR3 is CASSYSNTEAFF. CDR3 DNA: TGTGCCAGCAGTTATAGTAACACTGAAGCTTTCTTT.

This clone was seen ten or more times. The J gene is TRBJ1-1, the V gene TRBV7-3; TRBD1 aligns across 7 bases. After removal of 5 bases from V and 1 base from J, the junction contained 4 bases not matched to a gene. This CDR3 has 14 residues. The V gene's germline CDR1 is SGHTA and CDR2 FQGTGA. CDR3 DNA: TGTGCCAGCAGCCCTACAGGGGAGAACACTGAAGCTTTCTTT. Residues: CASSPTGENTEAFF.

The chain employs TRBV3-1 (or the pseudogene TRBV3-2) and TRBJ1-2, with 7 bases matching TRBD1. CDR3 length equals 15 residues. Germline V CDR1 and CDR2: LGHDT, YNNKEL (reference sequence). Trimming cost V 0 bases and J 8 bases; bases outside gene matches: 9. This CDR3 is CASSQEGTVGFGYTF. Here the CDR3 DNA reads TGTGCCAGCAGCCAAGAAGGGACAGTCGGTTTCGGCTACACCTTC.

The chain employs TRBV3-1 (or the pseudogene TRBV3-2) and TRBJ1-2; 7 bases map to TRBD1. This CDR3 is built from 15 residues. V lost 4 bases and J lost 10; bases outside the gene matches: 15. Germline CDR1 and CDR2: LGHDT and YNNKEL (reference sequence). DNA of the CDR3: TGTGCCAGCAGCCTCCCCAGGGGGAATAGCTATTCCTACACCTTC. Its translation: CASSLPRGNSYSYTF.

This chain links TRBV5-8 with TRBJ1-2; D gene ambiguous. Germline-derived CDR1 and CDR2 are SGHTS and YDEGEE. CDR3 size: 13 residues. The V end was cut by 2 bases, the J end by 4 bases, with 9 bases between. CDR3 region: CASSFESPYGYTF. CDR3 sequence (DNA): TGTGCCAGCAGCTTTGAGTCCCCCTATGGCTACACCTTC. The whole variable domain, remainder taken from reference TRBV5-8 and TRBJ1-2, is EAGVTQSPTHLIKTRGQQATLRCSPISGHTSVYWYQQALGLGLQFLLWYDEGEERNRGNFPPRFSGRQFPNYSSELNVNALELEDSALYLCASSFESPYGYTFGSGTRLTVV.

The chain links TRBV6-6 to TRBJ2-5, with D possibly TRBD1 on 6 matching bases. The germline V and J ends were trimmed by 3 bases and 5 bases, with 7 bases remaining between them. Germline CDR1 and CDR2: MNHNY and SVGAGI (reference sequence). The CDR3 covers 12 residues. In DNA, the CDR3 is TGTGCCAGCAGTTATCAGGGGGAGACCCAGTACTTC. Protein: CASSYQGETQYF.

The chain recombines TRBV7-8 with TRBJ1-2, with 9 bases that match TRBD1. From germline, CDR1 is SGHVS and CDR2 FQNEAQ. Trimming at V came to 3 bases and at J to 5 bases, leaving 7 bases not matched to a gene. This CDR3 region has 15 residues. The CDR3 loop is CASSFQTGGGYGYTF. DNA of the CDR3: TGTGCCAGCAGCTTCCAGACAGGGGGAGGGTATGGCTACACCTTC.

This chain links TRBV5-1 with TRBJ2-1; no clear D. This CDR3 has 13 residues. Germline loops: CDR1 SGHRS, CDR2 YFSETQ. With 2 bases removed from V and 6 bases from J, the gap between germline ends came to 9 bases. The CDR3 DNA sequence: TGCGCCAGCAGCTTTGGAGCCGTCAATGAGCAGTTCTTC. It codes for CASSFGAVNEQFF.

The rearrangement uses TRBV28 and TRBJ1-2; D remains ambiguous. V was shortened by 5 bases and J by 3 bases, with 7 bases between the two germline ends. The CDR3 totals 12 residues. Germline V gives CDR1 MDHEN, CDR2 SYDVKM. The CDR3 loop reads CASSLRYYGYTF. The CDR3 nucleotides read TGTGCCAGCAGTCTCCGGTACTATGGCTACACCTTC.

Written as DNA, the CDR3 is TGCGCCAGCAGTTTTGGACAGGGTAGTTCCTACGAGCAGTACTTC. Its protein product is CASSFGQGSSYEQYF. J is TRBJ2-7 and V is TRBV10-1, with TRBD1 identical over 8 bases. The CDR3 has 15 residues. With V trimmed by 5 bases and J by 1 base, 7 bases remained unmatched. Germline V gene data show CDR1 as WNHNN and CDR2 as SYGVQD (reference sequence).

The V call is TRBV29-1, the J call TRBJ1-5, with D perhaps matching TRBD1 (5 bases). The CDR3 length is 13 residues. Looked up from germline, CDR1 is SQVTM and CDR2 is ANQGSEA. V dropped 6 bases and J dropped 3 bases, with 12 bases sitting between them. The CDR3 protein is CSVRAGFNQPQHF. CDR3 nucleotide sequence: TGCAGCGTCAGGGCAGGGTTCAATCAGCCCCAGCATTTT.

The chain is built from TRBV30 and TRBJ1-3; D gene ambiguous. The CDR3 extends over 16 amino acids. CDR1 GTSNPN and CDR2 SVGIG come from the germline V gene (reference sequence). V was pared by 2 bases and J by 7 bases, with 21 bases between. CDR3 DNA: TGTGCCTGGAGTCCCCCGGGGAGTACGCTGTGGAACACCATATATTTT. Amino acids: CAWSPPGSTLWNTIYF.

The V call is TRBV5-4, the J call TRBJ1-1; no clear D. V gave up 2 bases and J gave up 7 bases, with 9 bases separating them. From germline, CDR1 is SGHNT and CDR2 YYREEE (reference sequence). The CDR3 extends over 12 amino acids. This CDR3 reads CASSFERVEAFF. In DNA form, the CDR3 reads TGTGCCAGCAGCTTTGAGCGAGTTGAAGCTTTCTTT.

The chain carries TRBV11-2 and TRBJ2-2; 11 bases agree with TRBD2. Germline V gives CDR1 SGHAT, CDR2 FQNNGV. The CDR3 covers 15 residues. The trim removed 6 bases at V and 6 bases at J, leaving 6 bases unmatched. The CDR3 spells CASSLSGGAAGELFF. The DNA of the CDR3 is TGTGCCAGCAGTCTTAGCGGGGGGGCCGCCGGGGAGCTGTTTTTT. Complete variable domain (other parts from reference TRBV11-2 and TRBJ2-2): EAGVAQSPRYKIIEKRQSVAFWCNPISGHATLYWYQQILGQGPKLLIQFQNNGVVDDSQLPKDRFSAERLKGVDSTLKIQPAKLEDSAVYLCASSLSGGAAGELFFGEGSRLTVL.